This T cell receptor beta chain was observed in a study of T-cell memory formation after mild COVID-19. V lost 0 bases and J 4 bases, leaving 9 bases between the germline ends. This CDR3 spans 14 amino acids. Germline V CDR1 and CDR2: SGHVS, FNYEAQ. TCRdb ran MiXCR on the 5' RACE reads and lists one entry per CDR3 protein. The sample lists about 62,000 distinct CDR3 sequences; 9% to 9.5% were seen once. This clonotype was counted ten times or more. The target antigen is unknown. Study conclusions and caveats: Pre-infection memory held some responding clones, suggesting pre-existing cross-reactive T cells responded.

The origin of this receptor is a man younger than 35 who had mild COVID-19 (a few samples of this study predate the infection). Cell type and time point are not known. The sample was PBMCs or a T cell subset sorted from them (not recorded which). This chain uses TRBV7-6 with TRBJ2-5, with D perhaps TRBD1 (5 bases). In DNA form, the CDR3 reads TGTGCCAGCAGCTTAGCGCTGGGGCGAGAGACCCAGTACTTC. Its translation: CASSLALGRETQYF.